This is a list of T cell receptor beta chains from one sample in a study of OX40 agonist ivuxolimab in advanced cancers. This table comes from immunoSEQ multiplex PCR, and its TCRdb copy is limited to in-frame clones, with some not included. The sample records 45,000 to 70,000 clones, 83% being singletons. Sample: CD4+ or CD8+ T cells sorted from blood, taken in a trial of the OX40 agonist ivuxolimab. These receptors were collected from an adult with an advanced solid tumor such as melanoma, head and neck, liver or kidney cancer. Both conserved end residues are part of each CDR3. D genes are given only for firm matches. Clone sizes are given selectively: once, few, many, or a class where the clone is expanded.

abundance: .
v_gene: TRBV7-6
j_gene: TRBJ2-6
d_gene: .
CDR3nt: TGTGCCAGCAGCTTATCCCCGGGGACGCCCGACTCTGGGGCCAACGTCCTGACTTTC
CDR3aa: CASSLSPGTPDSGANVLTF

abundance: .
v_gene: TRBV11-2
j_gene: TRBJ2-7
d_gene: .
CDR3nt: TGTGCCAGCAGCTTATTTTCGGCAGCCTCCCTTGGCGAGCAGTACTTC
CDR3aa: CASSLFSAASLGEQYF

abundance: .
v_gene: TRBV6-5
j_gene: TRBJ2-5
d_gene: .
CDR3nt: TGTGCCAGCAGCAAAAGGGGGACAAGCCCTTGGACCCAGTACTTC
CDR3aa: CASSKRGTSPWTQYF

abundance: .
v_gene: TRBV5-1
j_gene: TRBJ1-6
d_gene: TRBD1
CDR3nt: TGCGCCAGCAGCTTGGGTACAGGGGCCAATTATAATTCACCCCTCCACTTT
CDR3aa: CASSLGTGANYNSPLHF

abundance: .
v_gene: TRBV2
j_gene: TRBJ1-1
d_gene: .
CDR3nt: TGTGCCAGCAGTGACACAGACGTGGGGACTGAAGCTTTCTTT
CDR3aa: CASSDTDVGTEAFF

abundance: .
v_gene: TRBV6-1
j_gene: TRBJ1-5
d_gene: .
CDR3nt: TGTGCCAGCAGTGAAATGATAGGGACTAGCAATCAGCCCCAGCATTTT
CDR3aa: CASSEMIGTSNQPQHF

abundance: once
v_gene: TRBV6-9
j_gene: TRBJ1-2
d_gene: .
CDR3nt: TGTGCCAGCAGTATCTCACTGCCTTACGGGACCTATGGCTACACCTTC
CDR3aa: CASSISLPYGTYGYTF

abundance: .
v_gene: TRBV27
j_gene: TRBJ2-7
d_gene: .
CDR3nt: TGTGCCAGCAGTGGACCGGGACATCGCAACTACGAGCAGTACTTC
CDR3aa: CASSGPGHRNYEQYF

abundance: .
v_gene: TRBV30
j_gene: TRBJ2-3
d_gene: .
CDR3nt: TGTGCCTGGAGTGTACAGGATACGCAGTATTTT
CDR3aa: CAWSVQDTQYF

abundance: .
v_gene: TRBV15
j_gene: TRBJ2-7
d_gene: TRBD2
CDR3nt: TGTGCCACCAGCCGTGTCGGGACTACGGGGTCCTACGAGCAGTACTTC
CDR3aa: CATSRVGTTGSYEQYF

abundance: .
v_gene: TRBV28
j_gene: TRBJ2-5
d_gene: TRBD1
CDR3nt: TGTGCCAGCAGCACCAGGACAGGGGGCCAGGAGACCCAGTACTTC
CDR3aa: CASSTRTGGQETQYF

abundance: .
v_gene: TRBV9
j_gene: TRBJ2-5
d_gene: .
CDR3nt: TGTGCCAGCAGCGTATCAGGGCAGGGAGAGACCCAGTACTTC
CDR3aa: CASSVSGQGETQYF

abundance: .
v_gene: TRBV4-1
j_gene: TRBJ2-4
d_gene: TRBD2
CDR3nt: TGCGCCAGCAGCCCTCCGGGGGGACTAGCCAAAAACATTCAGTACTTC
CDR3aa: CASSPPGGLAKNIQYF

abundance: .
v_gene: TRBV7-9
j_gene: TRBJ1-1
d_gene: .
CDR3nt: TGTGCCAGCAGCTTAGAAGGGAGTACTGAAGCTTTCTTT
CDR3aa: CASSLEGSTEAFF

abundance: .
v_gene: TRBV6-5
j_gene: TRBJ1-5
d_gene: .
CDR3nt: TGTGCCAGCAGGACCGGGCCGAATCAGCCCCAGCATTTT
CDR3aa: CASRTGPNQPQHF

abundance: .
v_gene: TRBV18
j_gene: TRBJ2-7
d_gene: TRBD2
CDR3nt: TGTGCCAGCTCTGAACTAGCGGGAGAATCCTACGAGCAGTACTTC
CDR3aa: CASSELAGESYEQYF

abundance: once
v_gene: TRBV4-1
j_gene: TRBJ1-1
d_gene: .
CDR3nt: TGCGCCAGCAGCCCCCAGGAGCGGGCAAACACTGAAGCTTTCTTT
CDR3aa: CASSPQERANTEAFF

abundance: .
v_gene: TRBV6-5
j_gene: TRBJ1-3
d_gene: .
CDR3nt: TGTGCCAGCAGTGCGTGGATCTCTGGAAACACCATATATTTT
CDR3aa: CASSAWISGNTIYF

abundance: .
v_gene: TRBV19
j_gene: TRBJ2-7
d_gene: .
CDR3nt: TGTGCCAGTAGTGCGCGGGAATCGGGTAAGAACGAGCAGTACTTC
CDR3aa: CASSARESGKNEQYF

abundance: .
v_gene: TRBV4-2
j_gene: TRBJ2-5
d_gene: TRBD2
CDR3nt: TGTGCCAGCAGCCAAGATCGGACTAGCGGGCTTACAGGGGAGACCCAGTACTTC
CDR3aa: CASSQDRTSGLTGETQYF

abundance: .
v_gene: TRBV10-2
j_gene: TRBJ2-1
d_gene: .
CDR3nt: TGCGCCAGCAGTAACAGGGCGTACGGGGAGCAGTTCTTC
CDR3aa: CASSNRAYGEQFF

abundance: .
v_gene: TRBV18
j_gene: TRBJ2-7
d_gene: TRBD1
CDR3nt: TGTGCCAGCTCACCCCCGGGACAGGCTCCGTACGAGCAGTACTTC
CDR3aa: CASSPPGQAPYEQYF

abundance: .
v_gene: TRBV27
j_gene: TRBJ2-2
d_gene: TRBD1
CDR3nt: TGTGCCAGCAGGCCCAGGGGGCGTCACGGGGAGCTGTTTTTT
CDR3aa: CASRPRGRHGELFF

abundance: once
v_gene: TRBV6-1
j_gene: TRBJ1-2
d_gene: .
CDR3nt: TGTGCCAGCAGGCGTGGAACAGGAGCTAACTATGGCTACACCTTC
CDR3aa: CASRRGTGANYGYTF